The text below deals with one T cell receptor (beta chain). Antigen specificity is unknown. The entry originates in a study of T cell responses to AZD1222 COVID-19 vaccine. Overall study findings and caveats: Seropositive at baseline were only a handful of AZD1222 recipients. Regions 160-218 and 743-854 dominated among vaccine-associated CD4 TCRs spanning spike.

TCRdb keeps only in-frame clones here, not all; method: immunoSEQ multiplex PCR. The repertoire has some 150,000 clones, just over 90% of them found once; the top ten carry 2.5% to 3%. The CDR3 sequence is 15 residues long. Unmatched junction bases numbered 6, after V lost 3 bases and J lost 7 bases. Germline values: CDR1 WNHNN, CDR2 SYGVQD (reference sequence). The chain links TRBV10-1 to TRBJ2-3, with TRBD2 matching over 11 bases. The clonotype originates from an adult in good health. This specimen was peripheral blood, taken on day 0 of MenACWY control vaccination. CDR3 sequence reads: CASSDLAGGRNTQYF. The CDR3 DNA sequence: TGCGCCAGCAGTGATCTAGCGGGAGGTAGAAATACGCAGTATTTT.